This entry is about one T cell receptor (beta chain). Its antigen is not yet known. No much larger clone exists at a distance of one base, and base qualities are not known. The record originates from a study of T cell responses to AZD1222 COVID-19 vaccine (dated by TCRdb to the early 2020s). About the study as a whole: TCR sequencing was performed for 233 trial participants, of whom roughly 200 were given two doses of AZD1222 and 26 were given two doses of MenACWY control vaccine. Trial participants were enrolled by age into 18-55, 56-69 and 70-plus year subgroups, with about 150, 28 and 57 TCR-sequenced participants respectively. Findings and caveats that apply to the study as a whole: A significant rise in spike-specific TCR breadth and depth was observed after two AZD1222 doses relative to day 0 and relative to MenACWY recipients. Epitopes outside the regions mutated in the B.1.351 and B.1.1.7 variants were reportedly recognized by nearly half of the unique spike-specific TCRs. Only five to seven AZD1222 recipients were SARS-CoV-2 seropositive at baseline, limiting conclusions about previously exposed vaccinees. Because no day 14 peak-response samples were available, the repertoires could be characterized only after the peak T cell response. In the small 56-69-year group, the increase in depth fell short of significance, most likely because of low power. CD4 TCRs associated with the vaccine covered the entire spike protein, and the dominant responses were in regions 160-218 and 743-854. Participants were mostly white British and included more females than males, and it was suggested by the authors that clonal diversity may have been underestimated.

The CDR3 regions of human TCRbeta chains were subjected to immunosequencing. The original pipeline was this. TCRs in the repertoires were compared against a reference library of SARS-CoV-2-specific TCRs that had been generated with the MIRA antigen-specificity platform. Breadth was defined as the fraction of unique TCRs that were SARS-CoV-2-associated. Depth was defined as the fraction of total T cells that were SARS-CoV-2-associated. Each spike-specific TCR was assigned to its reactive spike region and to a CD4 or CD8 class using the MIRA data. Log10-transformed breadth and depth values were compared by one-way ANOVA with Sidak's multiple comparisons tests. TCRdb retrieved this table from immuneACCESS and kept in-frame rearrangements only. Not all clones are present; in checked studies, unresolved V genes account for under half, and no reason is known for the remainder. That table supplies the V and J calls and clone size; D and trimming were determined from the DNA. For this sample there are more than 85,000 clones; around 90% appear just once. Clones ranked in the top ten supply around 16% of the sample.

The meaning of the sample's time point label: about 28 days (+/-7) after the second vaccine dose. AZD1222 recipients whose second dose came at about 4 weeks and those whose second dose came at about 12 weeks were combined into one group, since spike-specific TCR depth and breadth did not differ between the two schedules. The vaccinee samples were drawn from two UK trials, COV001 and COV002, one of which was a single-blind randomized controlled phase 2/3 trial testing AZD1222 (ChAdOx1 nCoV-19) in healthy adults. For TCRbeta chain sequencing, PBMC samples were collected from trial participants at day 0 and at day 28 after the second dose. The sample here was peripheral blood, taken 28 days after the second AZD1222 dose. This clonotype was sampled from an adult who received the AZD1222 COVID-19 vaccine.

The CDR3 region reads CASGEGNGNIQYF. The sequenced DNA: TGTGCCAGTGGGGAGGGGAACGGAAACATTCAGTACTTC. The chain links TRBV6-5 with TRBJ2-4; TRBD2 lines up with 7 middle nucleotides. From V the trimming removes 9 bases and from J it removes 6 bases, while the gene matches leave 8 bases of the junction unaccounted for. The CDR3 sequence holds 13 residues, the cysteine and phenylalanine included. Just CDR3 DNA is preserved here, 39 bases in frame from base 1. CDR1 and CDR2 are read off the germline V gene as MNHEY and SVGAGI.